This record looks at one TCR beta chain sequence and its context. Using immunoSEQ multiplex PCR, the repertoire was profiled, and TCRdb retains in-frame clones only, with some absent. The profile covers 200,000 to 300,000 clones, with roughly 86% appearing a single time and around 2.4% taken by the ten largest. The data belong to a study of blood T cell repertoires in COVID-19. The CDR3 extends over 13 amino acids. Looked up from germline, CDR1 is GTSNPN and CDR2 is SVGIG (reference sequence). Trimming stripped 3 bases from V and 3 bases from J, with 10 bases between. Sequences were obtained from PBMCs or T cells enriched from blood (not recorded which). This sequence originates from a woman between 18 and 29 years old who had recovered from COVID-19. The rearrangement uses TRBV30 and TRBJ2-3, with TRBD2 as a possible D gene (5 bases). Written as DNA, the CDR3 is TGTGCCTGGAGCGGGGAAGGTACAGATACGCAGTATTTT. This gives the protein CAWSGEGTDTQYF.